Shown below are 14 T cell receptor beta chains from a single sample sequenced in a study of Ad26.COV2.S vaccination and SARS-CoV-2 variants. Data came from immunoSEQ multiplex PCR; TCRdb stores just in-frame clones and leaves some out. The table includes about 350,000 clones, 85% to 90% detected once. The treatment denotes: 15 to 20 received Ad26.COV2.S at low or high dose, single or two shots; about five received placebo; per-sample allocation not given. The samples were gathered on day 63 after the first injection of vaccine or placebo. The specimen comprised peripheral blood, sampled in a trial of Ad26.COV2.S vaccine versus placebo. The receptor source for this set is a person aged 18-65 years who received the Ad26.COV2.S COVID-19 vaccine or a placebo.

This clone was picked up one time. The rearrangement joins TRBV3-1 (or the pseudogene TRBV3-2) to TRBJ2-2; D remains unclear. V was pared by 3 bases and J by 8 bases, with 10 bases between. The CDR3 has 13 amino acids. The germline V gene has CDR1 LGHDT and CDR2 YNNKEL (reference sequence). For the CDR3, the DNA is TGTGCCAGCAGCCATCCGGACCTTGGGGAGCTGTTTTTT. Its translation is CASSHPDLGELFF.

V usage is TRBV11-2 and J usage is TRBJ1-3; D gene unclear. V was cut by 0 bases and J by 0 bases, with 6 bases left in between. This CDR3 has 15 residues. The V gene's germline CDR1 is SGHAT and CDR2 FQNNGV. CDR3 coding DNA: TGTGCCAGCAGCTTAGAAACCACCTCTGGAAACACCATATATTTT. This translates into CASSLETTSGNTIYF.

This chain connects TRBV27 to TRBJ2-7; TRBD2 is a possible D gene (6 bases). The CDR3 consists of 14 residues. Trimming removed 0 bases from V and 4 bases from J, with 10 bases in between. Germline values: CDR1 MNHEY, CDR2 SMNVEV (reference sequence). The CDR3 loop reads CASSLSWGTYEQYF. CDR3 DNA: TGTGCCAGCAGTTTATCATGGGGGACTTACGAGCAGTACTTC.

This CDR3 is CASRLQGLNTEAFF. CDR3 DNA sequence: TGTGCCAGCAGGCTACAGGGTTTGAACACTGAAGCTTTCTTT. This rearrangement joins TRBV27 to TRBJ1-1; D is perhaps TRBD1 (6 bases). V lost 6 bases and J 0 bases, leaving 11 bases between the germline ends. The CDR3 covers 14 residues. CDR1 is MNHEY and CDR2 is SMNVEV in the germline V gene (reference sequence).

V is TRBV19 and J is TRBJ2-2; 7 nucleotides align to TRBD2. The V segment lost 1 base and the J segment 2 bases; nucleotides outside the gene matches: 4. This CDR3 contains 16 residues. Germline-derived CDR1 and CDR2 are LNHDA and SQIVND (reference sequence). CDR3: CASSIGPSGNTGELFF. CDR3 DNA sequence: TGTGCCAGTAGTATAGGCCCTAGCGGAAACACCGGGGAGCTGTTTTTT.

This chain connects TRBV3-1 (or the pseudogene TRBV3-2) to TRBJ2-7; D is possibly TRBD1 or TRBD2 (5 bases each). Germline CDR1 reads LGHDT; CDR2 reads YNNKEL (reference sequence). The CDR3 loop spans 14 amino acids. V dropped 2 bases and J dropped 3 bases, with 11 bases sitting between them. The CDR3 protein is CASSQRDGVYEQYF. CDR3 in DNA: TGTGCCAGCAGCCAAAGGGACGGAGTCTACGAGCAGTACTTC.

The chain joins TRBV20-1 to TRBJ2-5, with D tentatively TRBD2 (6 bases). Germline assignment: CDR1 DFQATT and CDR2 SNEGSKA (reference sequence). Between the trimmed V and J ends, which lost 3 bases and 7 bases, there was a span of 12 bases. The length of the CDR3 is 12 residues. CDR3 in DNA: TGCAGTGCTAGTCAGGGAGGAGGGACCCAGTACTTC. Its translation is CSASQGGGTQYF.

V is TRBV7-9 and J is TRBJ2-1; D not certain. The CDR3 length is 15 residues. CDR1 and CDR2 from the germline V gene are SEHNR and FQNEAQ (reference sequence). V lost 0 bases, J lost 9 bases, and 15 bases lay in between. The CDR3 spells CASSLAVGSSGEQFF. DNA for the CDR3: TGTGCCAGCAGCTTAGCGGTTGGTAGCTCGGGTGAGCAGTTCTTC.

This clone has more than one count but fewer than ten. The rearrangement links TRBV10-1 to TRBJ1-2; TRBD1 might be the D (5 bases). The CDR3 extends over 13 amino acids. Germline V CDR1 and CDR2: WNHNN, SYGVQD (reference sequence). With 4 bases removed from V and 2 bases from J, the gap between germline ends came to 8 bases. The CDR3 reads CASSAGLNYGYTF. For the CDR3, the DNA is TGCGCCAGCAGTGCAGGGCTGAACTATGGCTACACCTTC.

This clone was seen only a few times. In the same sample, other DNA sequences code for this CDR3. The chain joins TRBV4-3 to TRBJ1-3; tentative D call: TRBD1 (6 bases). Between the trimmed V and J ends, which lost 0 bases and 2 bases, there was a span of 14 bases. This CDR3 contains 17 residues. The germline V gene encodes CDR1 LGHNA and CDR2 YSLEER. CDR3 residues: CASSQDGRGNAGNTIYF. The CDR3 DNA is TGCGCCAGCAGCCAAGATGGCAGGGGAAACGCTGGAAACACCATATATTTT.

The genes are TRBV7-9 and TRBJ1-3; D is possibly TRBD1 (6 bases). V was clipped by 2 bases and J by 0 bases, with 14 bases between them. This CDR3 is 17 amino acids long. Germline values: CDR1 SEHNR, CDR2 FQNEAQ (reference sequence). Here the CDR3 DNA reads TGTGCCAGCAGCTTACAGGGGATTTATCACTCTGGAAACACCATATATTTT. Protein: CASSLQGIYHSGNTIYF.

J is TRBJ2-5 and V is TRBV5-1; TRBD2 might be the D (7 bases). The CDR3 consists of 14 residues. From germline, CDR1 is SGHRS and CDR2 YFSETQ. V shed 0 bases and J shed 5 bases, with 11 bases lying between them. CDR3 coding DNA: TGCGCCAGCAGCTTGGCGGGGGGCTTGGAGACCCAGTACTTC. Translated: CASSLAGGLETQYF.

The chain recombines TRBV28 with TRBJ1-1; D is unresolved. The CDR3 length is 13 residues. V dropped 9 bases and J dropped 1 base, with 12 bases sitting between them. The germline V gene has CDR1 MDHEN and CDR2 SYDVKM. The chain's CDR3 is CASRLPGNTEAFF. In nucleotides, the CDR3 is TGTGCCAGTAGACTTCCAGGGAACACTGAAGCTTTCTTT.

The chain combines TRBV2 with TRBJ1-1, with 7 bases aligning to TRBD1. CDR1 is SNHLY and CDR2 is FYNNEI in the germline V gene. The CDR3 runs to 15 residues. V dropped 6 bases and J dropped 5; count of bases not matched to a gene: 12. This chain's CDR3 is CASSDRVVMGTEAFF. In DNA form, the CDR3 reads TGTGCCAGCAGCGACAGGGTTGTGATGGGGACTGAAGCTTTCTTT.